This T cell receptor beta chain is drawn from a study of blood T cell repertoires in COVID-19. About the study: The analysed material was cDNA or gDNA that came from T cells, B-cell-depleted T cells, or PBMCs.

Original processing methods: For nucleated cells, counts were estimated from reference gene primer amplification. The repertoire was sequenced with immunoSEQ multiplex PCR; TCRdb's copy has only in-frame clones and lacks some. V, J and clone size were drawn from that table, and D and trimming were deduced from the DNA. Among some 110,000 clones listed, around 90% were seen once. The sequencing input was peripheral blood. The TCR originated in a human donor in a cohort sampled during active COVID-19.

CDR3 amino acids: CASSAREETQYF. In DNA form, the CDR3 reads TGCGCCAGCAGCGCCAGGGAAGAGACCCAGTACTTC. V usage is TRBV5-1 and J usage is TRBJ2-5; perhaps TRBD1 as D (5 bases). There are 12 residues in the CDR3. The V gene's germline CDR1 is SGHRS and CDR2 YFSETQ. Trimming pared 4 bases from V and 3 bases from J, leaving 7 bases between.